This TCR beta chain was profiled in a study of blood T cell repertoires in COVID-19. Background on the study: Acute and convalescent COVID-19 samples came from the United States, Italy and Spain.

Germline lookup yields CDR1 SGHNT and CDR2 YENEEA. The CDR3 has 15 residues. J gave up 11 bases and V 4 bases, and 16 bases lay outside the gene matches. How the authors handled the data: Amplification of reference gene primers provided the estimated nucleated cell counts. Using immunoSEQ multiplex PCR, the repertoire was profiled, and TCRdb retains in-frame clones only, with some absent. V, J and clone size are taken as reported in that table, and D and trimming were inferred from the DNA itself. This table holds 200,000 to 250,000 clones, around 80% found once. In this sample, this clone turned up a few times.

V usage is TRBV11-3 and J usage is TRBJ1-2, with TRBD1 matching over 7 bases. Sequenced material: peripheral blood. This TCR derives from a woman aged 70-85 years with acute or convalescent COVID-19. The CDR3 DNA reads as TGTGCCAGCAGCTCCTTTGGACAGGCGCCATGGAATTACACCTTC. It codes for CASSSFGQAPWNYTF.